This T cell receptor beta chain was identified in a study of blood T cell repertoires in COVID-19. On the study more broadly: Collection of acute and convalescent COVID-19 samples took place in the United States, Italy and Spain. PBMCs, B-cell-depleted T cells, or T cells were the source of the cDNA or gDNA that made up the material.

Libraries were prepared by immunoSEQ multiplex PCR; TCRdb keeps only in-frame clonotypes and omits some of them. The sample includes 300,000 to 400,000 clones, around 90% seen only once; the top ten take 2.6%. There are 13 residues in the CDR3. With 9 bases removed from V and 6 bases from J, the gap between germline ends came to 15 bases. The germline CDR1 and CDR2 sequences are MNHEY and SVGAGI. This rearrangement joins TRBV6-5 to TRBJ1-5, with a possible D match to TRBD1 (6 bases). The receptor was isolated from a man aged 60 to 69 who had recovered from COVID-19. Sequences were obtained from PBMCs or T cells enriched from blood (not recorded which). This CDR3 is CASRTADGQPQHF. The DNA of the CDR3 is TGTGCCAGTAGGACAGCGGATGGTCAGCCCCAGCATTTT.